Given below is one TCR beta chain in context. Its antigen is not identified. The sample originates from a study of cytomegalovirus exposure and HLA in healthy donors. Trimming cost V 1 base and J 5 bases, with 17 bases left between them. In germline, CDR1 is SGHAT, CDR2 FQNNGV. The CDR3 is 16 amino acids. Libraries were prepared by immunoSEQ multiplex PCR; TCRdb keeps only in-frame clonotypes and omits some of them. The sample comprises 250,000 to 400,000 clones, 70% to 90% of which are singletons, and around 0.91% rests with the top ten. General study results and limits: Among TCR beta chains, those listed as cytomegalovirus-associated numbered 164. TCR clusters originating in the first cohort tended to co-occur in the roughly 120 validation repertoires, according to a later analysis. Most TCR sequences were rare, but some public TCRs occurred in many donors.

The receptor was derived from a man aged 25 to 45 in good health and CMV-seronegative. The sequenced sample was PBMCs. The V and J genes are TRBV11-2 and TRBJ2-5, with D possibly being TRBD2 (5 bases). Here the CDR3 DNA reads TGTGCCAGCAGCTTAGGTCCCCGGGGAAAACTGGAGACCCAGTACTTC. This gives the protein CASSLGPRGKLETQYF.